This paragraph reports one TCR beta chain. The sample originates from a study of blood T cell repertoires in COVID-19. Overall study: The origin of the acute and convalescent COVID-19 samples was the United States, Italy and Spain. PBMCs, B-cell-depleted T cells, or T cells were the source of the cDNA or gDNA that made up the material.

This CDR3 is 17 amino acids long. Looked up from germline, CDR1 is KGHDR and CDR2 is SFDVKD. Trimming pared 4 bases from V and 0 bases from J, leaving 14 bases between. Methods used by the authors: Nucleated cell number was recorded as an estimate derived from reference gene primer amplification. The data were produced by immunoSEQ multiplex PCR, yet TCRdb's version contains in-frame clones alone and is incomplete. That table is the source of V, J and clone size, and D and trimming were worked out from the DNA. This sample has some 150,000 clones; roughly 78% occur once, and the top ten carry around 1.7%.

The chain carries TRBV24-1 and TRBJ2-2, with D perhaps TRBD1 (6 bases). Sequenced: peripheral blood. The receptor comes from an older man with acute or convalescent COVID-19. The chain's CDR3 is CATSDPTGTPNTGELFF. DNA for the CDR3: TGTGCCACCAGTGACCCCACCGGGACACCGAACACCGGGGAGCTGTTTTTT.